The 14 T cell receptor beta chains in this list originate from one sample, sequenced in a study of T-cell memory formation after mild COVID-19. TCRdb reanalysed the 5' RACE reads using MiXCR and keeps one entry per CDR3 protein. The table lists approximately 570,000 distinct CDR3 sequences, around 17% of them singletons, with 9.5% to 15% in the top ten. Sequencing input: PBMCs or a T cell subset sorted from them (not recorded which). These receptors originate from an adult woman who had mild COVID-19 (a few samples of this study predate the infection). Cell type and time point are not known.

This chain uses TRBV4-3 with TRBJ1-2; maybe TRBD1 (5 bases). The CDR3 consists of 14 residues. Germline V gene data show CDR1 as LGHNA and CDR2 as YSLEER. Trimming removed 0 bases at V and 7 bases at J, with 12 bases between. CDR3 DNA sequence: TGCGCCAGCAGCCAAGATAAGGCAGGGCCTGGCTACACCTTC. Translation gives CASSQDKAGPGYTF.

This chain links TRBV5-1 with TRBJ2-3, with D maybe TRBD1 (5 bases). The germline gives CDR1 SGHRS, CDR2 YFSETQ. The germline V and J ends were trimmed by 2 bases and 2 bases, with 9 bases remaining between them. This CDR3 has 14 amino acids. Here the CDR3 reads CASSLDSFTDTQYF. The DNA of the CDR3 is TGCGCCAGCAGCTTAGACAGTTTCACAGATACGCAGTATTTT.

J is TRBJ1-2 and V is TRBV10-3; D unclear. CDR1 ENHRY and CDR2 SYGVKD come from the germline V gene. Trimming left V 10 bases short and J 4 bases short, with 19 bases between. CDR3 length: 14 residues. CDR3 residues: CATMNDDRPYGYTF. CDR3 bases: TGTGCCACCATGAACGATGACCGCCCCTATGGCTACACCTTC.

The rearrangement joins TRBV7-9 to TRBJ2-1; 7 nucleotides match TRBD2. Germline loops: CDR1 SEHNR, CDR2 FQNEAQ (reference sequence). With V trimmed by 0 bases and J by 9 bases, 8 bases remained unmatched. The CDR3 sequence is 15 residues long. The CDR3 DNA reads as TGTGCCAGCAGCTTAGCGGTGGGAGGGCCATTTGAGCAGTTCTTC. This translates into CASSLAVGGPFEQFF.

This clonotype was counted only a few times. The chain recombines TRBV9 with TRBJ1-2; 7 nucleotides match TRBD1. In germline, CDR1 is SGDLS, CDR2 YYNGEE. The CDR3 runs to 15 residues. Germline trimming cut 4 bases from V and 4 bases from J; bases unmatched to any gene: 10. The CDR3 region has the DNA TGTGCCAGCAGCTCAAGAACAGGGGTGAGCTATGGCTACACCTTC. Its translation is CASSSRTGVSYGYTF.

The chain carries TRBV20-1 and TRBJ2-7; TRBD2 matches at 11 bases. The CDR3 covers 19 residues. CDR1 and CDR2 (germline): DFQATT, SNEGSKA (reference sequence). J lost 3 bases, V lost 3 bases, and 19 bases had no gene match. The CDR3 bases are TGCAGTGCTAGGGGTGATAGGACTAGCGGGTCCTGGATCCACTACGAGCAGTACTTC. Protein sequence: CSARGDRTSGSWIHYEQYF.

The chain has TRBV2 and TRBJ2-1; 9 bases match TRBD1. The CDR3 sequence is 14 residues long. The V gene end was trimmed by 5 bases and the J gene end by 5 bases; junction bases not matched to a gene: 4. Germline assignment: CDR1 SNHLY and CDR2 FYNNEI. The CDR3 DNA sequence: TGTGCCAGCAGTTCCGGGACAGGGAACAATGAGCAGTTCTTC. It encodes CASSSGTGNNEQFF.

The rearrangement links TRBV7-3 to TRBJ2-1; D gene ambiguous. CDR1 and CDR2 from the germline V gene are SGHTA and FQGTGA. The CDR3 sequence is 12 residues long. The ends were cut back, 3 bases at V and 8 bases at J, with 8 bases in the middle. The CDR3 spells CASSFKGDEQFF. CDR3 DNA: TGTGCCAGCAGCTTCAAGGGCGATGAGCAGTTCTTC.

The table lists this clonotype with a few counts. The chain links TRBV30 to TRBJ1-1, with D hard to call. Trimming took 0 bases from V and 1 from J, leaving 6 bases between them. This CDR3 has 13 residues. The germline V gene has CDR1 GTSNPN and CDR2 SVGIG (reference sequence). The CDR3 spells CAWSVARNTEAFF. In DNA form, the CDR3 reads TGTGCCTGGAGTGTTGCGAGGAACACTGAAGCTTTCTTT.

This clonotype was seen a few times. J is TRBJ2-7 and V is TRBV4-1; 13 positions match TRBD2. The CDR3 spans 15 residues. V was clipped by 4 bases and J by 4 bases; unmatched bases: 4. Germline V gives CDR1 MGHRA, CDR2 YSYEKL. The CDR3, as DNA: TGCGCCAGCAGCCTTCGACTAGCGGGAGGTTACGAGCAGTACTTC. It translates to CASSLRLAGGYEQYF.

The chain joins TRBV12-3 or TRBV12-4 to TRBJ1-6, with D unresolved. The CDR3 is 15 residues long. Trimming took off 5 bases at V and 7 bases at J, with 15 bases between the two ends. CDR3 residues: CASSLLGVANSPLHF. The CDR3 region has the DNA TGTGCCAGCAGTCTCCTCGGGGTCGCCAATTCACCCCTCCACTTT.

V usage is TRBV4-3 and J usage is TRBJ1-4; possible D gene TRBD1, 5 bases. V lost 0 bases and J lost 6, with 11 bases in between. Germline CDR1 and CDR2: LGHNA and YSLEER. The CDR3 has 15 amino acids. In DNA, the CDR3 is TGCGCCAGCAGCCAAGATTCAGGGACGGATGAAAAACTGTTTTTT. As protein: CASSQDSGTDEKLFF.

This clonotype was seen more than once but under ten times. In DNA form, the CDR3 reads TGTGCCAGCAGCTTCAGAGGGACTGTTGAAGCTTTCTTT. Amino acids: CASSFRGTVEAFF. The rearrangement uses TRBV5-4 and TRBJ1-1; weak D call: TRBD1 (5 bases). This CDR3 contains 13 residues. Looked up from germline, CDR1 is SGHNT and CDR2 is YYREEE (reference sequence). V lost 2 bases and J 7 bases, leaving 12 bases between the germline ends.

This sequence joins TRBV7-9 and TRBJ1-2; D is undetermined. There are 12 residues in the CDR3. Between the trimmed V and J ends, which lost 2 bases and 8 bases, there was a span of 9 bases. Per germline, CDR1 SEHNR and CDR2 FQNEAQ (reference sequence). CDR3 sequence reads: CASSLLPGGYTF. As DNA, the CDR3 is TGTGCCAGCAGCTTACTTCCTGGGGGCTACACCTTC.